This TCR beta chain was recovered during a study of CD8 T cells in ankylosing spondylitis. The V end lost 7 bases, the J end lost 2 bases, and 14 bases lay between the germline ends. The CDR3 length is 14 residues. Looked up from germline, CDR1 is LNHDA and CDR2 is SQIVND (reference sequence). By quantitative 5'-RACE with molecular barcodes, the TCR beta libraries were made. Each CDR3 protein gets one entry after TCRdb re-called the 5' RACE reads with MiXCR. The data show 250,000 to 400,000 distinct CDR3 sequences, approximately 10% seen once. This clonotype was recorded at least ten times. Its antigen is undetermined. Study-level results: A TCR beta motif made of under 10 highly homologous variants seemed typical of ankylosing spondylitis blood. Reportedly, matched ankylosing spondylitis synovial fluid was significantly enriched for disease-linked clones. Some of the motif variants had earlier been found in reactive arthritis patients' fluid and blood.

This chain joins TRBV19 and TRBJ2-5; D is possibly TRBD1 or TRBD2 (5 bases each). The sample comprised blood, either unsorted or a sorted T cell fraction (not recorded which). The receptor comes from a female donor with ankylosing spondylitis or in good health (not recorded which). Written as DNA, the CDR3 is TGTGCCAGTACCGCGAGGGACCTACAAGAGACCCAGTACTTC. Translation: CASTARDLQETQYF.